The 13 T cell receptor beta chains below all came from one sample that was sequenced in a study of CD8 T cells in ankylosing spondylitis. TCRdb independently ran MiXCR on the 5' RACE reads; one entry per CDR3 protein. Of 200,000 to 300,000 distinct CDR3 sequences in the sample, 8% to 11% are singletons; the top ten hold 2.6%. Source material: blood, either unsorted or a sorted T cell fraction (not recorded which). These receptors were collected from a male donor with ankylosing spondylitis or in good health (not recorded which).

This clonotype has ten or more counts. The chain carries TRBV6-5 and TRBJ1-3, with D hard to call. Germline V gives CDR1 MNHEY, CDR2 SVGAGI. CDR3 length: 14 amino acids. With 4 bases removed from V and 4 bases from J, the gap between germline ends came to 11 bases. CDR3 loop: CASSLASIGNTIYF. The DNA of the CDR3 is TGTGCCAGCAGTTTAGCCTCGATCGGAAACACCATATATTTT.

This clonotype was seen repeatedly, ten times or more. This chain uses TRBV29-1 with TRBJ2-3, with D tentatively TRBD1 (6 bases). V gave up 6 bases and J gave up 6 bases, with 13 bases separating them. This CDR3 is built from 12 residues. Germline V gives CDR1 SQVTM, CDR2 ANQGSEA. In DNA, the CDR3 is TGCAGCGTCCTTGCAGGGGTGGATACGCAGTATTTT. This sequence encodes CSVLAGVDTQYF.

This clonotype was seen many times. The rearrangement joins TRBV12-3 or TRBV12-4 to TRBJ1-1; D ambiguous. This CDR3 contains 12 residues. V shed 6 bases and J shed 4 bases, with 9 bases lying between them. The CDR3 sequence is CASSYQPTEAFF. CDR3 nucleotide sequence: TGTGCCAGCAGCTATCAACCCACTGAAGCTTTCTTT.

This clonotype was counted between two and nine times. V usage is TRBV9 and J usage is TRBJ2-5; D possibly corresponds to TRBD2 (7 bases). Trimming shortened V by 8 bases and J by 3 bases, and 11 bases separated the two germline ends. CDR1 is SGDLS and CDR2 is YYNGEE in the germline V gene. The CDR3 is 12 residues long. CDR3 residues: CARDSGEETQYF. In nucleotides, the CDR3 is TGTGCCAGGGACAGCGGGGAAGAGACCCAGTACTTC.

This clonotype was detected ten times or more. This rearrangement joins TRBV5-6 to TRBJ2-7; 7 bases map to TRBD1. V lost 4 bases to trimming and J lost 5 bases; unmatched junction nucleotides: 6. The CDR3 is 13 residues long. The germline V gene has CDR1 SGHDT and CDR2 YYEEEE. This CDR3 reads CASSQRDRDEQYF. The CDR3 bases are TGTGCCAGCAGCCAGCGAGACAGGGACGAGCAGTACTTC.

This clonotype was detected many times. The rearrangement uses TRBV12-3 or TRBV12-4 and TRBJ1-5, with D maybe TRBD1 (6 bases). The length of the CDR3 is 13 residues. V was cut by 4 bases and J by 6 bases, with 10 bases left in between. CDR3: CASSWGGIQPQHF. As DNA, the CDR3 is TGTGCCAGCAGTTGGGGGGGCATTCAGCCCCAGCATTTT.

V is TRBV14 and J is TRBJ1-4; 8 positions agree with TRBD1. J gave up 0 bases and V 4 bases, and 10 bases lay outside the gene matches. Per the germline V gene, CDR1 is SGHDN and CDR2 is FVKESK. The CDR3 length is 18 residues. CDR3: CASSRGQADLATNEKLFF. CDR3 in DNA: TGTGCCAGCAGCCGGGGACAGGCGGACCTTGCAACTAATGAAAAACTGTTTTTT.

The chain joins TRBV7-2 to TRBJ1-2; 8 bases align to TRBD1. The CDR3 extends over 14 amino acids. V shed 6 bases, J shed 8 bases, and the junction held 11 bases outside the gene matches. CDR1 is SGHTA and CDR2 is FQGNSA in the germline V gene. The CDR3, as DNA: TGTGCCAGCAGAGTCCCTTCCAGGGGGCAAGGCTACACCTTC. Translated: CASRVPSRGQGYTF.

The V call is TRBV10-1, the J call TRBJ2-7; TRBD1 matches at 7 bases. Germline trimming cut 5 bases from V and 3 bases from J; bases unmatched to any gene: 7. Germline CDR1 WNHNN, CDR2 SYGVQD (reference sequence). The CDR3 loop spans 14 amino acids. CDR3 nucleotide sequence: TGCGCCAGCAGTCGCTCCCCAGGGGGCTACGAGCAGTACTTC. Translating gives CASSRSPGGYEQYF.

This clonotype was picked up a small number of times. The gene calls are TRBV7-2 and TRBJ1-2, with D tentatively TRBD1 (6 bases). Trimming left V 5 bases short and J 2 bases short, with 12 bases between. The CDR3 extends over 14 amino acids. Germline CDR1 and CDR2: SGHTA and FQGNSA. CDR3 residues: CASSLPGHNYGYTF. The DNA of the CDR3 is TGTGCCAGCAGCCTACCGGGACACAACTATGGCTACACCTTC. Combining the CDR3 with reference TRBV7-2 and TRBJ1-2 gives the whole variable domain GAGVSQSPSNKVTEKGKDVELRCDPISGHTALYWYRQSLGQGLEFLIYFQGNSAPDKSGLPSDRFSAERTGGSVSTLTIQRTQQEDSAVYLCASSLPGHNYGYTFGSGTRLTVV.

The chain recombines TRBV4-2 with TRBJ2-3, with 9 nucleotides matching TRBD1. Germline V gene lookup returns CDR1 LGHNA and CDR2 YNFKEQ. V lost 4 bases and J lost 3; bases outside the gene matches: 8. The length of the CDR3 is 16 residues. The CDR3 sequence is CASSPTGTGRTDTQYF. The CDR3 DNA reads as TGTGCCAGCAGCCCTACCGGGACAGGGCGGACAGATACGCAGTATTTT.

The V and J genes are TRBV11-2 and TRBJ2-6; D is undetermined. The CDR3 runs 18 residues. Trimming shortened V by 0 bases and J by 0 bases, and 12 bases separated the two germline ends. Germline values: CDR1 SGHAT, CDR2 FQNNGV. The CDR3 region has the DNA TGTGCCAGCAGCTTAGATTCCTCGTGGATCTCTGGGGCCAACGTCCTGACTTTC. Translating it yields CASSLDSSWISGANVLTF. The full variable domain, with the rest looked up from reference TRBV11-2 and TRBJ2-6, is EAGVAQSPRYKIIEKRQSVAFWCNPISGHATLYWYQQILGQGPKLLIQFQNNGVVDDSQLPKDRFSAERLKGVDSTLKIQPAKLEDSAVYLCASSLDSSWISGANVLTFGAGSRLTVL.

The chain combines TRBV5-1 with TRBJ2-3; D is unresolved. Trimming removed 1 base from V and 3 bases from J, with 6 bases in between. From germline, CDR1 is SGHRS and CDR2 YFSETQ. CDR3 length equals 13 residues. DNA of the CDR3: TGCGCCAGCAGCTTGCACGGGACAGATACGCAGTATTTT. It translates to CASSLHGTDTQYF.